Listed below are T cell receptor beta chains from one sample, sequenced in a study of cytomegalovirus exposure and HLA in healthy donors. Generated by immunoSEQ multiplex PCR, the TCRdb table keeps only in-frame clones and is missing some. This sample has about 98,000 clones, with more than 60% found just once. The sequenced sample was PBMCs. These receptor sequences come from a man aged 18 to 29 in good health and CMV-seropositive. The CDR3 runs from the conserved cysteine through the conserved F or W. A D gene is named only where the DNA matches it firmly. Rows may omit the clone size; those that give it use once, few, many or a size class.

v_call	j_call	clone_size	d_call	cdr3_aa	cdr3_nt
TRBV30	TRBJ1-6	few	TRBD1	CAWGTGLNSPLHF	TGTGCCTGGGGGACAGGCCTAAATTCACCCCTCCACTTT
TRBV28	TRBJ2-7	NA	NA	CASSPQPPYEQYF	TGTGCCAGCAGTCCACAGCCCCCCTACGAGCAGTACTTC
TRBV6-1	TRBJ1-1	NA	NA	CASSVSLQGRAFF	TGTGCCAGCAGCGTTTCACTGCAGGGTCGCGCTTTCTTT
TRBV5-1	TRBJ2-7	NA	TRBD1	CASSSAGTGYEQYF	TGCGCCAGCAGCTCCGCCGGGACAGGCTACGAGCAGTACTTC
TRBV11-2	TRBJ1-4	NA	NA	CASSLGGSEKLFF	TGTGCCAGCAGCTTAGGTGGTAGTGAAAAACTGTTTTTT
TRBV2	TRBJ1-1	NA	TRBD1	CASSVGGGTEAFF	TGTGCCAGCAGTGTAGGGGGCGGCACTGAAGCTTTCTTT
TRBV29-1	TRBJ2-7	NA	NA	CSVAKTGSSYEQYF	TGCAGCGTTGCCAAGACGGGGAGCTCCTACGAGCAGTACTTC
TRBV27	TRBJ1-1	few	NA	CASSWDTNTEAFF	TGTGCCAGCAGTTGGGACACAAACACTGAAGCTTTCTTT
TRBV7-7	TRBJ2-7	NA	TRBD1	CASRFPPPRTGNTYEQYF	TGTGCCAGCAGGTTCCCCCCCCCGCGGACAGGGAACACCTACGAGCAGTACTTC
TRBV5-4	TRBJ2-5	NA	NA	CASSLAAGQEETQYF	TGTGCCAGCAGCTTGGCAGCAGGTCAGGAAGAGACCCAGTACTTC
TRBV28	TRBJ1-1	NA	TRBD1	CASSFYGQGSTEAFF	TGTGCCAGCAGTTTTTATGGACAGGGGTCAACTGAAGCTTTCTTT
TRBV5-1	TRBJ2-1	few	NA	CASSFQGGYNEQFF	TGCGCCAGCAGCTTCCAGGGGGGATACAATGAGCAGTTCTTC
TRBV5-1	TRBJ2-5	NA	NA	CASSPLPAGRGETQYF	TGCGCCAGCAGCCCACTGCCTGCGGGGAGAGGGGAGACCCAGTACTTC
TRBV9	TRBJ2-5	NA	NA	CASSAASIGGETQYF	TGTGCCAGCAGCGCCGCGTCCATTGGTGGAGAGACCCAGTACTTC
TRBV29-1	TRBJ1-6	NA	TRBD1	CSVGQGGNNSPLHF	TGCAGCGTGGGACAGGGGGGAAATAATTCACCCCTCCACTTT
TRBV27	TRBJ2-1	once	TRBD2	CASRPGLAGGYEQFF	TGTGCCAGCAGGCCCGGACTAGCGGGGGGTTATGAGCAGTTCTTC
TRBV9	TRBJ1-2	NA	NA	CASSVGGDAYGYTF	TGTGCCAGCAGCGTAGGGGGGGACGCCTATGGCTACACCTTC
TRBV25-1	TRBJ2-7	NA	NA	CASSEVGDFSYEQYF	TGTGCCAGCAGTGAGGTAGGGGACTTCTCCTACGAGCAGTACTTC
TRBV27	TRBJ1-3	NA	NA	CASSHNGNTIYF	TGTGCCAGCAGTCACAATGGAAACACCATATATTTT
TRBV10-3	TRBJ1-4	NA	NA	CAISEERGEKLFF	TGTGCCATCAGTGAGGAAAGGGGTGAAAAACTGTTTTTT
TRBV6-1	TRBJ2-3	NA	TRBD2	CASRERGGPGHTQYF	TGTGCCAGCAGAGAGCGGGGGGGCCCCGGGCATACGCAGTATTTT
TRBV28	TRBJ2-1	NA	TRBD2	CASSLNWGSGGSTYNEQFF	TGTGCCAGCAGTTTAAATTGGGGTAGCGGGGGAAGCACCTACAATGAGCAGTTCTTC
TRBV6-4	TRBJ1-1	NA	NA	CASSTNKNTEAFF	TGTGCCAGCAGCACGAACAAGAACACTGAAGCTTTCTTT
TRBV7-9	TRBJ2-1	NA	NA	CASSPSHNNEQFF	TGTGCCAGCAGCCCGTCCCACAACAATGAGCAGTTCTTC
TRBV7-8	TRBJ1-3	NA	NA	CASSLASSGNTIYF	TGTGCCAGCAGCTTAGCCAGCTCTGGAAACACCATATATTTT
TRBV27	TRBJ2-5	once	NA	CASSLTQTNQETQYF	TGTGCCAGCAGCTTGACCCAGACAAACCAAGAGACCCAGTACTTC
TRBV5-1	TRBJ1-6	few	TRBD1	CASSSGQADSPLHF	TGCGCCAGCAGCTCAGGACAGGCGGATTCACCCCTCCACTTT
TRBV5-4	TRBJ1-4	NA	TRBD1	CASSSRHRGHTNEKLFF	TGTGCCAGCAGCTCTAGACACAGGGGGCATACTAATGAAAAACTGTTTTTT
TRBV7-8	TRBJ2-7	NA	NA	CASSLPGIHEQYF	TGTGCCAGCAGCTTACCAGGGATCCACGAGCAGTACTTC
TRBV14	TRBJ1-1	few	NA	CASSQTPVRVDNTEAFF	TGTGCCAGCAGCCAAACCCCGGTCCGTGTCGATAACACTGAAGCTTTCTTT
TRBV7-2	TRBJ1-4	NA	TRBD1	CASSRDSSNEKLFF	TGTGCCAGCAGCCGGGACAGTTCTAATGAAAAACTGTTTTTT
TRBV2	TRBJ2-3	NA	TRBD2	CASSDISGASGLNTDTQYF	TGTGCCAGCAGTGACATTTCCGGGGCTAGCGGACTGAACACAGATACGCAGTATTTT
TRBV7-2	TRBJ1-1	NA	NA	CASSLGSRGMNTEAFF	TGTGCCAGCAGCCTCGGGTCCAGAGGGATGAACACTGAAGCTTTCTTT
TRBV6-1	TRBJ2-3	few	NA	CASSFQVVGDTQYF	TGTGCCAGCAGCTTTCAAGTAGTTGGAGATACGCAGTATTTT
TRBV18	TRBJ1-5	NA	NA	CASSPRGGPWGNQPQHF	TGTGCCAGCTCACCACGGGGGGGACCTTGGGGCAATCAGCCCCAGCATTTT
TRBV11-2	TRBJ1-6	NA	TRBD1	CASSFLTGGGNSPLHF	TGTGCCAGCAGCTTCCTGACAGGGGGCGGTAATTCACCCCTCCACTTT
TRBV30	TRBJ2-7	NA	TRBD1	CAWSLYDRDDEQYF	TGTGCCTGGAGTCTATATGACAGGGACGACGAGCAGTACTTC
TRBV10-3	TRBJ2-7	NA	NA	CAISPDTTYEQYF	TGTGCCATCAGCCCGGACACAACCTACGAGCAGTACTTC
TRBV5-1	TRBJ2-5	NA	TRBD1	CASRPGQTLQETQYF	TGCGCCAGCAGGCCGGGACAGACCTTACAAGAGACCCAGTACTTC
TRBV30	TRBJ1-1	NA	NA	CAWMEGRNTEAFF	TGTGCCTGGATGGAGGGACGTAACACTGAAGCTTTCTTT
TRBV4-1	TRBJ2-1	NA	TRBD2	CASSQGLAGNEQFF	TGCGCCAGCAGCCAAGGACTAGCGGGGAATGAGCAGTTCTTC
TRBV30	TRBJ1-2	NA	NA	CAWSPPRGGVKNTF	TGTGCCTGGAGTCCCCCCCGGGGGGGGGTTAAGAACACCTTC
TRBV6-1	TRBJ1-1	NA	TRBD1	CASSEAPTGALNTEAFF	TGTGCCAGCAGTGAAGCGCCGACAGGGGCCTTGAACACTGAAGCTTTCTTT
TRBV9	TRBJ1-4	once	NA	CASSVGTATNEKLFF	TGTGCCAGCAGCGTAGGGACAGCAACTAATGAAAAACTGTTTTTT
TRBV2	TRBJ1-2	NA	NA	CASTGQSLNYGYTF	TGTGCCAGCACAGGACAGAGTCTTAACTATGGCTACACCTTC
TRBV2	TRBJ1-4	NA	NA	CASSSQNINEKLFF	TGTGCCAGCAGTTCTCAGAACATCAATGAAAAACTGTTTTTT
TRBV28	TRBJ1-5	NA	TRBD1	CASRSPGQGRNQPQHF	TGTGCCAGCAGATCTCCGGGACAGGGGAGGAATCAGCCCCAGCATTTT
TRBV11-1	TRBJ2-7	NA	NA	CASSLGGAYYEQYF	TGTGCCAGCAGCTTAGGCGGTGCGTACTACGAGCAGTACTTC
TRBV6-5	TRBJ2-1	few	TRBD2	CASSYTSGWGYNEQFF	TGTGCCAGCAGTTATACTAGCGGGTGGGGCTACAATGAGCAGTTCTTC
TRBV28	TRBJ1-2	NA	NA	CASTLQGNYGYTF	TGTGCCAGCACCCTCCAGGGGAACTATGGCTACACCTTC
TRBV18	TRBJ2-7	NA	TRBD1	CASSLDRYEQYF	TGTGCCAGCTCACTGGACAGGTACGAGCAGTACTTC
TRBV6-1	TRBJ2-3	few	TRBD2	CASRETLAGRTDTQYF	TGTGCCAGCAGAGAAACTTTAGCGGGCCGCACAGATACGCAGTATTTT
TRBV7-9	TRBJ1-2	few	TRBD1	CASSLDLGTGPGGYTF	TGTGCCAGCAGCTTAGACCTAGGGACAGGCCCGGGGGGCTACACCTTC
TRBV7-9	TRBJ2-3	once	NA	CASSSGTSTDTQYF	TGTGCCAGCAGCTCCGGGACTAGCACAGATACGCAGTATTTT
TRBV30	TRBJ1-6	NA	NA	CAWSEGPMHNSPLHF	TGTGCCTGGAGTGAGGGGCCTATGCATAATTCACCCCTCCACTTT
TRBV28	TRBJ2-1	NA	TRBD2	CASIEGLAGNEQFF	TGTGCCAGCATCGAGGGACTAGCGGGGAATGAGCAGTTCTTC
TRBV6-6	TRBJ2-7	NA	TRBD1	CASSYEPGGYEQYF	TGTGCCAGCAGTTACGAACCAGGGGGCTACGAGCAGTACTTC
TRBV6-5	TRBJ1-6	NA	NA	CASSYSLGGYNSPLHF	TGTGCCAGCAGTTACTCGCTGGGAGGGTATAATTCACCCCTCCACTTT
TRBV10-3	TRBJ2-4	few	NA	CAISESGGPGIQYF	TGTGCCATCAGTGAGTCGGGAGGCCCAGGCATTCAGTACTTC
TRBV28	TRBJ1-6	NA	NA	CASSLRSAGAWNSPLHF	TGTGCCAGCAGTTTACGTTCGGCAGGGGCTTGGAATTCACCCCTCCACTTT